This T cell receptor (beta chain) was retrieved from a study of patients and donors after allogeneic stem cell transplantation. Via MiXCR, TCRdb re-called the RT-PCR reads, giving one row per CDR3 protein. The table includes over 400,000 distinct CDR3 sequences, approximately 16% detected once. This clonotype was observed many times. Trimming removed 3 bases from V and 2 bases from J, with 5 bases in between. Germline V gene data show CDR1 as SGHRS and CDR2 as YFSETQ. This CDR3 has 12 residues. The chain is built from TRBV5-1 and TRBJ2-5; the D is unclear. Sequenced material: blood, either unsorted or a sorted T cell fraction (not recorded which). This sequence was found in a human donor who was either an allogeneic HSCT recipient or a stem cell or donor lymphocyte infusion donor (not recorded which). It is not recorded whose cells these are; they may come from a transplant donor. The CDR3 coding sequence is TGCGCCAGCAGCTCTAATCAAGAGACCCAGTACTTC. This codes for CASSSNQETQYF.